This T cell receptor (beta chain) came from a study of T cell changes during pregnancy in multiple sclerosis (dated by TCRdb to the late 2010s). For context, the study as a whole: In women with multiple sclerosis, the researchers looked at how the T cell repertoire shifted as pregnancy progressed.

Library construction relied on the immunoSEQ multiplex PCR assay. In its TCRdb copy, this immuneACCESS table keeps in-frame sequences only and misses some clones. Where compared with another copy, unresolved V genes explain less than half of these, and the others have no known cause. The sample has roughly 32,000 clones on record, 80% to 90% of them singletons. The ten largest clones take up around 10% of the sample. V is cut by 2 bases and J by 1 base, and the space between the germline ends is 8 bases. Counted from cysteine to phenylalanine, this CDR3 has 14 amino acids. The only DNA kept is the CDR3, 42 bases in frame from the first base. CDR1 and CDR2 are read off the germline V gene as MNHEY and SVGAGI. As for this clone: The target of this receptor is not known. Base-call qualities are not available, and no considerably larger clone is one nucleotide away.

Recombination connected TRBV6-5 to TRBJ1-1; 5 matching bases give a weak D call of TRBD1. Material: CD8+ T cells from peripheral blood mononuclear cells, obtained in the third trimester of pregnancy. This clonotype originated in a female donor with multiple sclerosis, enrolled in a pregnancy study. The CDR3 sequence is CASSYNRPNTEAFF. The sequenced DNA is TGTGCCAGCAGTTACAACAGGCCGAACACTGAAGCTTTCTTT.